The sequence of this T cell receptor (beta chain) was determined in a study of blood T cell repertoires in COVID-19. Study details: T cells, B-cell-depleted T cells, or PBMCs supplied cDNA or gDNA.

V lost 3 bases and J 4 bases, leaving 14 bases between the germline ends. The CDR3 has 14 residues. Germline CDR1 reads SGHRS; CDR2 reads YFSETQ. Original processing notes: Researchers report that nucleated cell counts were estimated from reference gene primer amplification. Profiling relied on immunoSEQ multiplex PCR, and the TCRdb table lists in-frame clones only, not all of them. That table is the source of V, J and clone size, and D and trimming were worked out from the DNA. The sample records over 250,000 clones, approximately 90% being singletons. Individuals aged 18 to 89 years were recruited from fewer than 30 US areas. Cohort 3 donors were reported recovered after two negative PCRs, clearance, or symptom resolution. This clone occurred once.

The source of this sequence is a young woman who had recovered from COVID-19. The gene calls are TRBV5-1 and TRBJ2-7; D possibly corresponds to TRBD2 (5 bases). Sequenced sample: PBMCs or T cells enriched from blood (not recorded which). The CDR3 here is CASSSRTGSYEQYF. The CDR3 nucleotides are TGCGCCAGCAGCTCCAGGACGGGGTCTTACGAGCAGTACTTC.